The source of this T cell receptor (beta chain) is a study of cytomegalovirus exposure and HLA in healthy donors. The trim removed 3 bases at V and 8 bases at J, leaving 7 bases unmatched. CDR3 length: 15 amino acids. Germline CDR1 and CDR2: MDHEN and SYDVKM. In the PCR, 60 Vbeta and 13 Jbeta primers were used. Produced via immunoSEQ multiplex PCR; TCRdb's table is partial and in-frame only. The sample's table shows 65,000 to 90,000 clones. Sequenced: PBMCs. The chain carries TRBV28 and TRBJ2-1, with 10 bases lining up with TRBD2. The receptor was isolated from a female donor in good health and CMV-seropositive. This CDR3 reads CASSLLVAGGDEQFF. CDR3 nucleotide sequence: TGTGCCAGCAGTTTGCTGGTAGCGGGAGGCGATGAGCAGTTCTTC.